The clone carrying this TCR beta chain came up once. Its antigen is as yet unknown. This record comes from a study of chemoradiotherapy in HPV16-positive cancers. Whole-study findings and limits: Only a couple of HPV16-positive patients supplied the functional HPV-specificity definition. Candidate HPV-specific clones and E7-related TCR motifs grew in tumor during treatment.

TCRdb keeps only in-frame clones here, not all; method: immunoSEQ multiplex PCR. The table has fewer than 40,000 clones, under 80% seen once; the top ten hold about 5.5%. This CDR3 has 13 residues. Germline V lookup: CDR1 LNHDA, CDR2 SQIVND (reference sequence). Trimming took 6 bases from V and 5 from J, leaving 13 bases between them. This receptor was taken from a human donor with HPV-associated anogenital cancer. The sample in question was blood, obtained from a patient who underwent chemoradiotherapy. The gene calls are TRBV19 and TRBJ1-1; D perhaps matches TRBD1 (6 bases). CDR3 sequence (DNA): TGTGCCAGTAGGAGAGGGGGGTGGACTGAAGCTTTCTTT. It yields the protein CASRRGGWTEAFF.